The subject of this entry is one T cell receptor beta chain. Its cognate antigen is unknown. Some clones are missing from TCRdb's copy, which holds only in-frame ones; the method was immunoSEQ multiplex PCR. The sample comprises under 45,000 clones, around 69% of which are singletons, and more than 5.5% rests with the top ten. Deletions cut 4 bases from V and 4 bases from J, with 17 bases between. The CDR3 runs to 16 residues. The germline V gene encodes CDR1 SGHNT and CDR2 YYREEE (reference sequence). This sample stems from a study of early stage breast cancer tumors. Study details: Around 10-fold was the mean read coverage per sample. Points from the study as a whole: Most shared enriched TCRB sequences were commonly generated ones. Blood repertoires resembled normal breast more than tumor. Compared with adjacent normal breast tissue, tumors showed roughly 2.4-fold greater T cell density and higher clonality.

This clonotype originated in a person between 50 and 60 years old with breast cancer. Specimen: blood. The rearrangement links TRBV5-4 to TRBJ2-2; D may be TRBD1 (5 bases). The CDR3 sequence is CASSHVGQGPTGELFF. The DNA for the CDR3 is TGTGCCAGCAGCCATGTTGGTCAGGGTCCCACCGGGGAGCTGTTTTTT.